These 15 T cell receptor beta chains were all obtained from the same sample, sequenced in a study of T cell responses to AZD1222 COVID-19 vaccine. Here immunoSEQ multiplex PCR was the method, and the copy in TCRdb shows in-frame clones only, minus some. The top ten hold 1.5% to 2% of the sample, which has 180,000 or so clones, 80% to 95% seen once. The sample here was peripheral blood, taken 28 days after the second AZD1222 dose. The receptors stem from an adult who received the AZD1222 COVID-19 vaccine.

The genes are TRBV14 and TRBJ1-1, with D uncertain. CDR3 length equals 14 residues. Germline V gene lookup returns CDR1 SGHDN and CDR2 FVKESK. V lost 0 bases and J lost 0, with 5 bases in between. Here the CDR3 reads CASSQDLMNTEAFF. The CDR3 DNA reads TGTGCCAGCAGCCAAGACCTCATGAACACTGAAGCTTTCTTT.

The chain's CDR3 is CASSPRTENTEAFF. CDR3 nucleotides: TGTGCCAGCAGCCCACGGACAGAGAACACTGAAGCTTTCTTT. The J gene is TRBJ1-1, the V gene TRBV9, with D possibly being TRBD1 (6 bases). V lost 4 bases and J 1 base, leaving 11 bases between the germline ends. This CDR3 region has 14 residues. Per germline, CDR1 SGDLS and CDR2 YYNGEE.

The chain is built from TRBV19 and TRBJ1-1; tentative D call: TRBD1 (5 bases). Trimming cost V 6 bases and J 3 bases, with 14 bases left between them. Germline V gene sequence: CDR1 LNHDA, CDR2 SQIVND (reference sequence). This CDR3 region has 14 residues. The CDR3 reads CASRAGGRYTEAFF. The CDR3 bases are TGTGCCAGTAGGGCGGGGGGGAGGTACACTGAAGCTTTCTTT. The complete variable domain, with remaining parts taken from reference TRBV19 and TRBJ1-1, reads DGGITQSPKYLFRKEGQNVTLSCEQNLNHDAMYWYRQDPGQGLRLIYYSQIVNDFQKGDIAEGYSVSREKKESFPLTVTSAQKNPTAFYLCASRAGGRYTEAFFGQGTRLTVV.

The count of this clone is one. V and J are TRBV15 and TRBJ1-2, with unresolved D. The CDR3 consists of 14 residues. Trimming pared 5 bases from V and 3 bases from J, leaving 13 bases between. Germline V lookup: CDR1 LNHNV, CDR2 YYDKDF (reference sequence). CDR3 DNA sequence: TGTGCCACCAGCCGACGGACGGATTACTATGGCTACACCTTC. Amino acid sequence: CATSRRTDYYGYTF.

This sequence joins TRBV27 and TRBJ2-7; TRBD1 might be the D (5 bases). Germline CDR1 reads MNHEY; CDR2 reads SMNVEV (reference sequence). V lost 4 bases and J lost 5, with 21 bases in between. This CDR3 contains 16 residues. The chain's CDR3 is CASSSLGRTRWDEQYF. DNA of the CDR3: TGTGCCAGCAGTTCCCTTGGCCGGACACGTTGGGACGAGCAGTACTTC.

This clone was seen only once. In the same sample, other DNA sequences code for this CDR3. This rearrangement joins TRBV6-5 to TRBJ2-1; TRBD2 aligns across 9 bases. Trimming at V came to 3 bases and at J to 0 bases, leaving 3 bases not matched to a gene. CDR1 and CDR2 (germline): MNHEY, SVGAGI. The CDR3 runs 16 residues. CDR3 DNA: TGTGCCAGCAGTTATTCAGCGGGGGGCTCCTACAATGAGCAGTTCTTC. This translates into CASSYSAGGSYNEQFF.

J is TRBJ1-4 and V is TRBV28; TRBD1 is a possible D gene (6 bases). Germline V gene data show CDR1 as MDHEN and CDR2 as SYDVKM. The CDR3 has 14 amino acids. Between the trimmed V and J ends, which lost 2 bases and 8 bases, there was a span of 12 bases. The CDR3 spells CASSLRGGREKLFF. Written as DNA, the CDR3 is TGTGCCAGCAGTTTAAGAGGGGGTAGAGAAAAACTGTTTTTT.

The CDR3, as DNA: TGTGCCAGCAGTACGCAGGGGGCATCCTACAATGAGCAGTTCTTC. Translation: CASSTQGASYNEQFF. This sequence joins TRBV7-3 and TRBJ2-1; 8 bases are shared with TRBD1. This CDR3 has 15 amino acids. Germline V gene sequence: CDR1 SGHTA, CDR2 FQGTGA. V dropped 6 bases and J dropped 1; count of bases not matched to a gene: 5.

CDR3 nucleotides: TGTGCCAGCAGCCCCAGGGGGTTCAGGGGGGATCCATACGAGCAGTACTTC. Protein: CASSPRGFRGDPYEQYF. This chain connects TRBV14 to TRBJ2-7, with TRBD1 as a possible D gene (7 bases). The CDR3 runs 17 residues. The V gene lost 4 bases and the J gene lost 4 bases, with 23 bases spanning the gap. Looked up from germline, CDR1 is SGHDN and CDR2 is FVKESK.

The chain recombines TRBV4-2 with TRBJ2-7; 9 bases agree with TRBD2. Germline CDR1 is LGHNA and CDR2 is YNFKEQ. This CDR3 spans 15 amino acids. J lost 2 bases, V lost 4 bases, and 6 bases had no gene match. CDR3 in DNA: TGTGCCAGCAGCCCGGATAGCGGGGGACCCTACGAGCAGTACTTC. This codes for CASSPDSGGPYEQYF.

The V and J genes are TRBV7-9 and TRBJ2-3; 9 bases map to TRBD2. Trimming took 6 bases from V and 5 from J; bases not matched to a gene: 12. The CDR3 totals 16 residues. The germline gives CDR1 SEHNR, CDR2 FQNEAQ (reference sequence). Here the CDR3 DNA reads TGTGCCAGCAGATCCCCTTTGGCGGGGGGGCTAGATACGCAGTATTTT. Its translation is CASRSPLAGGLDTQYF.

This sequence joins TRBV27 and TRBJ1-5; D is unclear. The CDR3 is 13 residues long. With 3 bases removed from V and 4 bases from J, the gap between germline ends came to 7 bases. CDR1 MNHEY and CDR2 SMNVEV come from the germline V gene (reference sequence). The CDR3, as DNA: TGTGCCAGCAGTTTTTCGGGGAATCAGCCCCAGCATTTT. Amino acids: CASSFSGNQPQHF.

The V call is TRBV2, the J call TRBJ2-2; no definite D call. The germline V gene encodes CDR1 SNHLY and CDR2 FYNNEI. Trimming removed 4 bases at V and 5 bases at J, with 11 bases between. The CDR3 extends over 14 amino acids. The CDR3 DNA reads TGTGCCAGCAGTGGGGCAGGTGGGACCGGGGAGCTGTTTTTT. Its translation: CASSGAGGTGELFF.

The rearrangement links TRBV7-2 to TRBJ2-5; 7 bases map to TRBD1. CDR1 SGHTA and CDR2 FQGNSA come from the germline V gene. CDR3 size: 13 residues. The V gene end was trimmed by 7 bases and the J gene end by 4 bases; junction bases not matched to a gene: 6. The CDR3 loop reads CASKTGDRETQYF. CDR3 coding DNA: TGTGCCAGCAAAACCGGGGACAGAGAGACCCAGTACTTC.

This clone was detected only once. V and J are TRBV7-2 and TRBJ2-5; 11 positions match TRBD2. The CDR3 has 16 residues. The germline CDR1 and CDR2 sequences are SGHTA and FQGNSA. After removal of 1 base from V and 5 bases from J, the junction contained 6 bases not matched to a gene. CDR3: CASSLESSGGAETQYF. As DNA, the CDR3 is TGTGCCAGCAGCTTAGAGAGTAGCGGGGGGGCTGAGACCCAGTACTTC.